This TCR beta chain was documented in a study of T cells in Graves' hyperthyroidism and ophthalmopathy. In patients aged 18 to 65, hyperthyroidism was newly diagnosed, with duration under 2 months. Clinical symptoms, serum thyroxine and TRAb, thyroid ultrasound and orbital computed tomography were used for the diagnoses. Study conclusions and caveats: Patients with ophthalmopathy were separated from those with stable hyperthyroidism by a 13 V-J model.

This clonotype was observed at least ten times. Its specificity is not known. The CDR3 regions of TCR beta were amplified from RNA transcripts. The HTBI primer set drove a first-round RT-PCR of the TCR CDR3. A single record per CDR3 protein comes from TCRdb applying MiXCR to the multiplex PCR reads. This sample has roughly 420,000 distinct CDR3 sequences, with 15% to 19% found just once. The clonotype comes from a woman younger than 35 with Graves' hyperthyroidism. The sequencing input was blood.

This chain's CDR3 is CSARDLLAASYEQYF. In DNA, the CDR3 is TGCAGTGCTAGAGATCTACTAGCGGCATCCTACGAGCAGTACTTC. V usage is TRBV20-1 and J usage is TRBJ2-7; 8 nucleotides line up with TRBD2. Germline values: CDR1 DFQATT, CDR2 SNEGSKA (reference sequence). The junction had 5 bases not matched to a gene; V was cut back by 0 bases and J by 1 base. The CDR3 contains 15 residues.